Presented here are 13 T cell receptor beta chains from one specimen sequenced in a study of beta chain features in type 1 diabetes. The study, taken as a whole, reports: When Type 1 diabetes patients were examined, their TCRB CDR3s proved moderately but significantly shorter in all four CD4+ subsets.

Which antigens these TCRs recognize remains unknown. The isolated RNA, all of it, was reverse transcribed, so expressed TCRB transcripts were what got sequenced. Assay: immunoSEQ multiplex PCR; the TCRdb copy retains only in-frame clones and omits some. The table lists under 150,000 clones, roughly 10% of them singletons. The material sequenced was central memory CD4+ T cells from blood. The receptors here all came from a man in his thirties or forties with type 1 diabetes.

This clone was picked up a small number of times. At one of its ends the junction is not consistent with the germline gene, which may arise from a read error. The J gene is TRBJ2-1, the V gene TRBV7-9; 12 bases map to TRBD2. This CDR3 has 15 residues. Germline-derived CDR1 and CDR2 are SEHNR and FQNEAQ (reference sequence). CDR3 sequence (DNA): TGTGCCAGCAGCTTAGCCCTCGCTAGCGGGGGGGCCCAGGTCTTC. Translating gives CASSLALASGGAQVF.

The chain links TRBV28 to TRBJ2-1; D perhaps matches TRBD1 (5 bases). Trimming removed 5 bases at V and 6 bases at J, with 17 bases between. The V gene's germline CDR1 is MDHEN and CDR2 SYDVKM. The CDR3 is made up of 15 amino acids. In DNA, the CDR3 is TGTGCCAGCAGTGAGTGGACACCCAAGAGCAATGAGCAGTTCTTC. Its protein product is CASSEWTPKSNEQFF. The complete variable domain, with remaining parts taken from reference TRBV28 and TRBJ2-1, reads DVKVTQSSRYLVKRTGEKVFLECVQDMDHENMFWYRQDPGLGLRLIYFSYDVKMKEKGDIPEGYSVSREKKERFSLILESASTNQTSMYLCASSEWTPKSNEQFFGPGTRLTVL.

A few counts support this clone. The chain has TRBV5-1 and TRBJ2-7; weak D call: TRBD1 (5 bases). CDR3 length equals 13 residues. Trimming cost V 4 bases and J 3 bases, with 11 bases left between them. Germline V gene sequence: CDR1 SGHRS, CDR2 YFSETQ. CDR3 sequence (DNA): TGCGCCAGCAGCACCGGACACAACTACGAGCAGTACTTC. This encodes CASSTGHNYEQYF.

This clone was counted between two and nine times. V usage is TRBV9 and J usage is TRBJ2-1; weak D call: TRBD1 (6 bases). The CDR3 runs to 15 residues. Germline V CDR1 and CDR2: SGDLS, YYNGEE. The V gene lost 1 base and the J gene lost 6 bases, with 14 bases spanning the gap. The CDR3: CASSVSTGKSNEQFF. The CDR3 nucleotides are TGTGCCAGCAGCGTATCTACAGGGAAGAGCAATGAGCAGTTCTTC.

In this sample, this clone turned up a few times. The chain joins TRBV29-1 to TRBJ2-5, with D maybe TRBD2 (5 bases). This CDR3 is built from 13 residues. Trimming removed 4 bases at V and 4 bases at J, with 13 bases between. The germline gives CDR1 SQVTM, CDR2 ANQGSEA. CDR3 residues: CSVGVVGGETQYF. The CDR3 DNA reads TGCAGCGTTGGAGTTGTAGGAGGAGAGACCCAGTACTTC.

This chain's CDR3 is CASGLETGSGANVLTF. The CDR3 DNA sequence: TGTGCTAGTGGTTTGGAAACAGGGTCTGGGGCCAACGTCCTGACTTTC. The chain has TRBV12-5 and TRBJ2-6, with D perhaps TRBD1 (6 bases). This CDR3 has 16 residues. Trimming took 1 base from V and 1 from J, leaving 8 bases between them. The germline gives CDR1 LGHNT, CDR2 FRNRAP.

A few counts support this clone. The chain joins TRBV7-9 to TRBJ1-6, with D tentatively TRBD1 (5 bases). Germline V gene sequence: CDR1 SEHNR, CDR2 FQNEAQ (reference sequence). The CDR3 has 15 residues. V lost 1 base to trimming and J lost 6 bases, with 10 bases between them. CDR3 amino acids: CASSLGGSFNSPLHF. The DNA of the CDR3 is TGTGCCAGCAGCTTAGGGGGCAGTTTTAATTCACCCCTCCACTTT.

This sequence joins TRBV25-1 and TRBJ1-5; TRBD1 agrees at 7 bases. The CDR3 contains 14 residues. V shed 4 bases, J shed 5 bases, and the junction held 5 bases outside the gene matches. From germline, CDR1 is MGHDK and CDR2 SYGVNS. The DNA for the CDR3 is TGTGCCAGCAGTGGACACACAGGGGATCAGCCCCAGCATTTT. Translating gives CASSGHTGDQPQHF. Using reference TRBV25-1 and TRBJ1-5 for the parts outside the CDR3, the full variable domain is EADIYQTPRYLVIGTGKKITLECSQTMGHDKMYWYQQDPGMELHLIHYSYGVNSTEKGDLSSESTVSRIRTEHFPLTLESARPSHTSQYLCASSGHTGDQPQHFGDGTRLSIL.

The chain carries TRBV7-8 and TRBJ1-2; 7 nucleotides match TRBD1. Germline assignment: CDR1 SGHVS and CDR2 FQNEAQ. The trim removed 2 bases at V and 7 bases at J, leaving 7 bases unmatched. The length of the CDR3 is 14 residues. CDR3 in amino acids: CASSLQTGLSGYTF. The CDR3 nucleotides read TGTGCCAGCAGCTTACAGACAGGGTTAAGTGGCTACACCTTC.

The chain couples TRBV7-2 to TRBJ1-2; 10 positions match TRBD1. CDR1 and CDR2 (germline): SGHTA, FQGNSA. This CDR3 has 13 amino acids. V dropped 4 bases and J dropped 8; count of bases not matched to a gene: 4. DNA for the CDR3: TGTGCCAGCAGCTCGGGACAGGGGACCGGCTACACCTTC. This encodes CASSSGQGTGYTF.

The V call is TRBV18, the J call TRBJ2-6, with 10 bases matching TRBD1. Germline V lookup: CDR1 KGHSH, CDR2 LQKENI. The CDR3 spans 17 residues. Trimming cost V 1 base and J 3 bases; bases outside gene matches: 3. Written as DNA, the CDR3 is TGTGCCAGCTCACCACGACAGGGGGCGGATGGGGCCAACGTCCTGACTTTC. Amino acid sequence: CASSPRQGADGANVLTF.

A few counts support this clone. Since the CDR3 does not end with the conserved phenylalanine or tryptophan, this likely comes from a read error. Because the CDR3's place on the DNA is in doubt, the DNA is left out and the CDR3 is given as listed by TCRdb. The rearrangement links TRBV11-2 to TRBJ1-2. CDR1 and CDR2 from the germline V gene are SGHAT and FQNNGV. Ends included, the CDR3 has 10 residues. CDR3 residues: CASSLGTRAG.

This clone was seen only once. The chain joins TRBV6-1 to TRBJ2-7; 10 nucleotides align to TRBD1. This CDR3 spans 14 amino acids. The germline V gene has CDR1 MNHNS and CDR2 SASEGT. V dropped 6 bases and J dropped 6; count of bases not matched to a gene: 8. Written as DNA, the CDR3 is TGTGCCAGCAGCCGCCGGGACAGGGGATCCGAGCAGTACTTC. Translation gives CASSRRDRGSEQYF.